This section outlines one TCR beta chain sequence together with its context. The data belong to a study of technical replicates of blood from several donors. TCRdb's table, derived via immunoSEQ multiplex PCR, lists solely in-frame clones and lacks some. The profile shows 80,000 to 90,000 clones, just under 95% of them singletons. V shed 7 bases and J shed 0 bases, with 13 bases lying between them. Germline lookup yields CDR1 MNHNS and CDR2 SASEGT. The length of the CDR3 is 15 residues. This clonotype was obtained from a human donor in good health. Specimen: T cells isolated from PBMCs. V gene TRBV6-1 combines with J gene TRBJ1-3; possibly TRBD1 for D (6 bases). CDR3 DNA sequence: TGTGCCAGCACAACAGGGTACCTCTCTGGAAACACCATATATTTT. Protein sequence: CASTTGYLSGNTIYF.